This T cell receptor (beta chain) comes out of a study of a mutant IDH1 vaccine in newly diagnosed glioma. Looking at the study overall: Investigators started vaccination 4-6 weeks after radiotherapy alone, or with temozolomide cycles. Most had both radiotherapy and temozolomide beforehand; others had only one. Study findings and constraints: Induction of immune responses by the vaccine occurred in roughly 93% of patients.

Trimming cost V 7 bases and J 0 bases, with 13 bases left between them. Germline V lookup: CDR1 SGHAT, CDR2 FQNNGV. The CDR3 totals 15 residues. Profiling relied on immunoSEQ multiplex PCR, and the TCRdb table lists in-frame clones only, not all of them. This repertoire shows around 36,000 clones, 90% to 95% found once; its top ten account for roughly 2.8%. Time point: week 5, during vaccination. Each vaccine dose was 300 ug of mutant IDH1 20-mer peptide, with topical imiquimod. For this clone: Its antigen is not identified.

The chain couples TRBV11-2 to TRBJ1-3; D is undetermined. This clonotype originated in a man in his fifties or sixties with glioma. The sequences come from PBMCs, collected from a glioma patient whose treatment included an IDH1 peptide vaccine. The CDR3 loop is CASTKVDRSGNTIYF. The CDR3 nucleotides are TGTGCCAGCACAAAAGTGGACCGCTCTGGAAACACCATATATTTT.